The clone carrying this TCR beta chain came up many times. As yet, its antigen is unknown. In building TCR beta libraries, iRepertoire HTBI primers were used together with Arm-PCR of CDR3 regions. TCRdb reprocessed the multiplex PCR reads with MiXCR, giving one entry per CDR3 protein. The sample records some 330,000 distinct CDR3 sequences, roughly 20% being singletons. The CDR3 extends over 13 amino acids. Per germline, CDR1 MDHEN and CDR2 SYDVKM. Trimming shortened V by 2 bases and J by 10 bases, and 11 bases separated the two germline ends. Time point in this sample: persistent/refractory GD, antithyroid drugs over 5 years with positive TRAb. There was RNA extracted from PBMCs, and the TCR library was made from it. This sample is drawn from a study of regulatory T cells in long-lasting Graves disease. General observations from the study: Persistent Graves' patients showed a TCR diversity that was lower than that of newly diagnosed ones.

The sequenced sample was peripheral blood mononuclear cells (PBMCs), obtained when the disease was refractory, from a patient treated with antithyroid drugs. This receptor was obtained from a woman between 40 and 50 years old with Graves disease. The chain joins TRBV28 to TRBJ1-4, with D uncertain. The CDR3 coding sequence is TGTGCCAGCAGTTTACTTGGCAGTGGAAAACTGTTTTTT. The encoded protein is CASSLLGSGKLFF.